This T cell receptor beta chain originates from a study of shared clonotypes between healthy human individuals. Study in general: Each donor's CD4 naive and CD4 memory cells filled three plates apiece, CD8 naive two, and CD8 memory one.

Trimming shortened V by 4 bases and J by 7 bases, and 16 bases separated the two germline ends. Germline loops: CDR1 GTSNPN, CDR2 SVGIG (reference sequence). The CDR3 contains 13 residues. Generated by immunoSEQ multiplex PCR, the TCRdb table keeps only in-frame clones and is missing some. Of about 1,900,000 clones in the sample, roughly 95% were seen once. Naive CD8 cells, CD45RO-negative and positively selected for CCR7, excluded terminally differentiated effector memory CD45RA+ cells. Every contributor of samples was a Caucasian grown-up residing in Nashville, Tennessee. This receptor was taken from a man younger than 30 in good health. Sequenced: naive CD8+ T cells sorted from blood. This chain joins TRBV30 and TRBJ1-2, with a possible D match to TRBD1 (6 bases). DNA for the CDR3: TGTGCCTGGACGCAGGGGCGAGGCGGTGGCTACACCTTC. The encoded protein is CAWTQGRGGGYTF.